The clone carrying this TCR beta chain has more than one count but fewer than ten. Its antigen is not identified. This sample stems from a study of vaccination effects on CD4 cells after COVID-19. The repertoire was sequenced with immunoSEQ multiplex PCR; TCRdb's copy has only in-frame clones and lacks some. The sample contains tens of thousands of clones, less than 85% of which appear only once. Germline V lookup: CDR1 SGHTA, CDR2 FQGNSA. There are 13 residues in the CDR3. The V end was cut by 5 bases, the J end by 3 bases, with 11 bases between. It was after more than nine days of culture that CD4+ T cells were isolated. Infection with SARS-CoV-2 occurred in the person between March and December 2020, and PCR confirmed it. Each participant received a vaccine that was either BNT162b2 or mRNA-1273, given as two doses.

This sequence was found in a human donor who had a prior SARS-CoV-2 infection. The source was CD4+ T cells from PBMCs cultured without peptide, collected after COVID-19 vaccination. The V call is TRBV7-2, the J call TRBJ2-7, with a weak D call TRBD1 (6 bases). The CDR3 region has the DNA TGTGCCAGCAGCCGTGACAGGTACTACGAGCAGTACTTC. Its protein is CASSRDRYYEQYF.